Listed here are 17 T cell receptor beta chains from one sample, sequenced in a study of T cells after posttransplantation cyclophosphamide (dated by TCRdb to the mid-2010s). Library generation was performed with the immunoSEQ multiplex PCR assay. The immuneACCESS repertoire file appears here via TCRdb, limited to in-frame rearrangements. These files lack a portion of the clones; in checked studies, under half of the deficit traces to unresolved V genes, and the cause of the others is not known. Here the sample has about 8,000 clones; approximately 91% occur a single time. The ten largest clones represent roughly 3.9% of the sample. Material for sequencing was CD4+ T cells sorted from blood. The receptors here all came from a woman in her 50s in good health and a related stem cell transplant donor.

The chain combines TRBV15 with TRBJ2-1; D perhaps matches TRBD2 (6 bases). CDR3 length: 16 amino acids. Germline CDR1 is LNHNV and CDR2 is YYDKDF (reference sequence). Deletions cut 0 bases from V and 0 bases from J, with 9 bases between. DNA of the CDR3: TGTGCCACCAGCAGAGATCCGGGACTCTCCTACAATGAGCAGTTCTTC. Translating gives CATSRDPGLSYNEQFF. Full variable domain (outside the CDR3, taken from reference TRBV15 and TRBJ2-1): DAMVIQNPRYQVTQFGKPVTLSCSQTLNHNVMYWYQQKSSQAPKLLFHYYDKDFNNEADTPDNFQSRRPNTSFCFLDIRSPGLGDTAMYLCATSRDPGLSYNEQFFGPGTRLTVL.

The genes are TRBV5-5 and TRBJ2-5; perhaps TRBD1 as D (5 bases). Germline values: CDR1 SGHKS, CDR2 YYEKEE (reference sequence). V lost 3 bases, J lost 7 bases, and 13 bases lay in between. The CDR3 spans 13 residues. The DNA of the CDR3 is TGTGCCAGCAGCTACGACAGCCCAGGGACCCAGTACTTC. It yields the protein CASSYDSPGTQYF.

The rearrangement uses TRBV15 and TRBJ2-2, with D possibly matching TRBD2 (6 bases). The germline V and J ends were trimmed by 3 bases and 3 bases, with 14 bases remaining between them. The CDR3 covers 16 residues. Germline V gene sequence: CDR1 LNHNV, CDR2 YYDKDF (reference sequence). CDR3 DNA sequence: TGTGCCACCAGCAGCTCGGGGAGGACTTACACCGGGGAGCTGTTTTTT. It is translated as CATSSSGRTYTGELFF.

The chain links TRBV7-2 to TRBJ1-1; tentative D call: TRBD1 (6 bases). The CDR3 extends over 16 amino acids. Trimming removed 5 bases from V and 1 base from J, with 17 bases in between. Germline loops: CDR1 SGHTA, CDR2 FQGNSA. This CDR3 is CASSPRGTLKNTEAFF. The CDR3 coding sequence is TGTGCCAGCAGCCCAAGGGGGACACTAAAGAACACTGAAGCTTTCTTT. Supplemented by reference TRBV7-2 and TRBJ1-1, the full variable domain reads GAGVSQSPSNKVTEKGKDVELRCDPISGHTALYWYRQSLGQGLEFLIYFQGNSAPDKSGLPSDRFSAERTGGSVSTLTIQRTQQEDSAVYLCASSPRGTLKNTEAFFGQGTRLTVV.

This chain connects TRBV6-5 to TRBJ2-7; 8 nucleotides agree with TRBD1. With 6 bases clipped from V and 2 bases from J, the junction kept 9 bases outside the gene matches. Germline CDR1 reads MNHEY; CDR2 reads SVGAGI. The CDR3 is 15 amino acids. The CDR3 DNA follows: TGTGCCAGCAGCCTCGGACAGGGTGGCCCCTACGAGCAGTACTTC. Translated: CASSLGQGGPYEQYF.

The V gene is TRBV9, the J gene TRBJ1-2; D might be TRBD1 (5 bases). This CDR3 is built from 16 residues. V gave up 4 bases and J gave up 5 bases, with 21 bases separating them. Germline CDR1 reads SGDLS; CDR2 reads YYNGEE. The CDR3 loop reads CASSPGNTIIGYGYTF. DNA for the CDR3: TGTGCCAGCAGCCCAGGGAACACCATAATAGGGTATGGCTACACCTTC.

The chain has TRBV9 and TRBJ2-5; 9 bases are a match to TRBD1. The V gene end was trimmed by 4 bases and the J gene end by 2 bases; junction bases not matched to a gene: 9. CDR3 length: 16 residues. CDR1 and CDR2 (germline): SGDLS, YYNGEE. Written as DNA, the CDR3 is TGTGCCAGCAGCCCTGGACAGGGGCGACCTCAAGAGACCCAGTACTTC. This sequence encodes CASSPGQGRPQETQYF.

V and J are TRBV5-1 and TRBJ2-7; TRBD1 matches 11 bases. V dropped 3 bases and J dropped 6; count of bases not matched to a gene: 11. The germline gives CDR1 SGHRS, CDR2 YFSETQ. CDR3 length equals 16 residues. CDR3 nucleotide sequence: TGCGCCAGCAGCTCAAGGGTGGGACAGGGGGTCGGCGAGCAGTACTTC. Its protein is CASSSRVGQGVGEQYF.

CDR3 DNA sequence: TGTGCCACGCGGGGACAGTCCTACGAGCAGTACTTC. Translating it yields CATRGQSYEQYF. The J gene is TRBJ2-7, the V gene TRBV19, with D maybe TRBD1 (7 bases). V lost 10 bases and J 1 base, leaving 11 bases between the germline ends. The V gene's germline CDR1 is LNHDA and CDR2 SQIVND (reference sequence). This CDR3 has 12 amino acids.

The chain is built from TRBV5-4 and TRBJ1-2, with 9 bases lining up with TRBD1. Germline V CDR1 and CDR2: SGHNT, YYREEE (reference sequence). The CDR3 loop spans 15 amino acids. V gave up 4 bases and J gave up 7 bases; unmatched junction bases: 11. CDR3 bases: TGTGCCAGCAGCCAACACTCCGGGACAGGGCTTGGCTACACCTTC. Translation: CASSQHSGTGLGYTF.

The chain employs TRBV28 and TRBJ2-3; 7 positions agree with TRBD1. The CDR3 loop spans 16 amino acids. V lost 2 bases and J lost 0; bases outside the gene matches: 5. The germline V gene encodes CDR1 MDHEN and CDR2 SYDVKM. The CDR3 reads CASSLNRGQSTDTQYF. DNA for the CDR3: TGTGCCAGCAGTTTAAATAGGGGACAGAGCACAGATACGCAGTATTTT. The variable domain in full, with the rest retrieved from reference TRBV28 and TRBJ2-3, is DVKVTQSSRYLVKRTGEKVFLECVQDMDHENMFWYRQDPGLGLRLIYFSYDVKMKEKGDIPEGYSVSREKKERFSLILESASTNQTSMYLCASSLNRGQSTDTQYFGPGTRLTVL.

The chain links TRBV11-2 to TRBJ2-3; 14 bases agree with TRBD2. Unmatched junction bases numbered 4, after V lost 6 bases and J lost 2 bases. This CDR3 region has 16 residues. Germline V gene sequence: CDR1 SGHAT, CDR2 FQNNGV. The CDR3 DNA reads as TGTGCCAGCAGGGGGACTAGCGGGGGCCCCACAGATACGCAGTATTTT. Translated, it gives CASRGTSGGPTDTQYF.

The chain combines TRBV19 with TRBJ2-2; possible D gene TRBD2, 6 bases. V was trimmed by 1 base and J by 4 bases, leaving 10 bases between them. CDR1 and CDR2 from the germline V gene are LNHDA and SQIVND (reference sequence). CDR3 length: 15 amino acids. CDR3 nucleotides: TGTGCCAGTAGTATAGGGAGGGAACTCACCGGGGAGCTGTTTTTT. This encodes CASSIGRELTGELFF. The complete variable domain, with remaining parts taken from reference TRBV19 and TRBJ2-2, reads DGGITQSPKYLFRKEGQNVTLSCEQNLNHDAMYWYRQDPGQGLRLIYYSQIVNDFQKGDIAEGYSVSREKKESFPLTVTSAQKNPTAFYLCASSIGRELTGELFFGEGSRLTVL.

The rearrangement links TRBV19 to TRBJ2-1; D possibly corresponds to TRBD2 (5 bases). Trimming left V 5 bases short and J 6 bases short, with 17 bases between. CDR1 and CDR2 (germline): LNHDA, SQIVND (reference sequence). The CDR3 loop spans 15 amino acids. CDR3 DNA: TGTGCCAGTAGTTCACTAGAAACGTTGAGCAATGAGCAGTTCTTC. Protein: CASSSLETLSNEQFF.

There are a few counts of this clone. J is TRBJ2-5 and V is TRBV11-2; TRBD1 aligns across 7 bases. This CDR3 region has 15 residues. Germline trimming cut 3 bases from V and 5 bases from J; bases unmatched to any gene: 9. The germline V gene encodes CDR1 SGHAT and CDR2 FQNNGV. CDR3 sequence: CASSFGTGVSETQYF. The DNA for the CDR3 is TGTGCCAGCAGCTTCGGCACAGGGGTGTCGGAGACCCAGTACTTC.

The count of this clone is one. The CDR3 reads CASSLRGGAGKYNEQFF. The CDR3 DNA follows: TGCGCCAGCAGCCTCCGAGGAGGAGCGGGGAAATACAATGAGCAGTTCTTC. The rearrangement joins TRBV5-1 to TRBJ2-1, with 7 bases that match TRBD2. CDR1 is SGHRS and CDR2 is YFSETQ in the germline V gene. With V trimmed by 4 bases and J by 4 bases, 14 bases remained unmatched. This CDR3 has 17 residues.

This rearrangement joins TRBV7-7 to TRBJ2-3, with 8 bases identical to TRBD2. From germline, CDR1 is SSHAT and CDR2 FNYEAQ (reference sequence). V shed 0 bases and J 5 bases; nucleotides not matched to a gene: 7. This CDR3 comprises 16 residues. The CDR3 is CASSLAPGLGGDTQYF. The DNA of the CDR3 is TGTGCCAGCAGCTTAGCCCCGGGACTAGGAGGAGATACGCAGTATTTT.